The 17 T cell receptor beta chains given below trace back to one sample, sequenced in a study of shared clonotypes between healthy human individuals. Clones were read by immunoSEQ multiplex PCR, and TCRdb kept only the in-frame ones, dropping some. The table has about 2.3 million clones, just over 90% seen once. The sequenced sample consisted of naive CD4+ T cells from PBMCs. Subset indicated: CD45RA+ positively selected. These receptors all come from a man aged 18 to 29 in good health. Some clones in this sample may be carry-over from other donors' samples.

In DNA, the CDR3 is TGTGCCAGCAGTTTAGGACAGGACCAGACCCAGTACTTC. It translates to CASSLGQDQTQYF. The genes are TRBV28 and TRBJ2-5, with 7 bases aligning to TRBD1. Germline-derived CDR1 and CDR2 are MDHEN and SYDVKM. The CDR3 has 13 amino acids. Unmatched junction bases numbered 3, after V lost 2 bases and J lost 6 bases.

The chain uses TRBV15 and TRBJ1-1, with D maybe TRBD1 (5 bases). The length of the CDR3 is 15 residues. Trimming stripped 2 bases from V and 0 bases from J, with 10 bases between. Per the germline V gene, CDR1 is LNHNV and CDR2 is YYDKDF (reference sequence). The CDR3 DNA is TGTGCCACCAGCAGACAGGGAAGAATGAACACTGAAGCTTTCTTT. Amino acid sequence: CATSRQGRMNTEAFF. Based on the CDR3 plus reference TRBV15 and TRBJ1-1, the full variable domain is DAMVIQNPRYQVTQFGKPVTLSCSQTLNHNVMYWYQQKSSQAPKLLFHYYDKDFNNEADTPDNFQSRRPNTSFCFLDIRSPGLGDTAMYLCATSRQGRMNTEAFFGQGTRLTVV.

This chain connects TRBV28 to TRBJ2-7, with TRBD2 as a possible D gene (8 bases). The ends were cut back, 2 bases at V and 12 bases at J, with 17 bases in the middle. The CDR3 extends over 13 amino acids. CDR1 is MDHEN and CDR2 is SYDVKM in the germline V gene. The CDR3 sequence: CASSLTDGRGLYF. In DNA, the CDR3 is TGTGCCAGCAGTTTAACAGACGGGAGGGGGCTGTACTTC.

This clone was recorded only once. V is TRBV7-9 and J is TRBJ1-1, with TRBD1 identical over 11 bases. From germline, CDR1 is SEHNR and CDR2 FQNEAQ (reference sequence). V shed 5 bases, J shed 10 bases, and the junction held 9 bases outside the gene matches. The CDR3 sequence is 14 residues long. DNA for the CDR3: TGTGCCAGCAGCGACCGGGACAGGGGGTTTGCAGCTTTCTTT. It encodes CASSDRDRGFAAFF.

CDR3 loop: CASRGTSETHTDTQYF. The CDR3 DNA sequence: TGTGCCAGCCGGGGGACTAGCGAAACCCACACAGATACGCAGTATTTT. The chain employs TRBV2 and TRBJ2-3; 10 bases line up with TRBD2. The CDR3 is made up of 16 amino acids. V lost 8 bases, J lost 2 bases, and 10 bases stayed unmatched. CDR1 is SNHLY and CDR2 is FYNNEI in the germline V gene.

The chain combines TRBV28 with TRBJ2-1, with a weak D call TRBD2 (6 bases). The CDR3 is 15 residues long. Trimming stripped 8 bases from V and 8 bases from J, with 22 bases between. Germline-derived CDR1 and CDR2 are MDHEN and SYDVKM. CDR3 sequence: CASDPAGLATHEQFF. CDR3 nucleotide sequence: TGTGCCAGCGACCCCGCCGGTCTAGCGACACATGAGCAGTTCTTC. The complete variable domain, with remaining parts taken from reference TRBV28 and TRBJ2-1, reads DVKVTQSSRYLVKRTGEKVFLECVQDMDHENMFWYRQDPGLGLRLIYFSYDVKMKEKGDIPEGYSVSREKKERFSLILESASTNQTSMYLCASDPAGLATHEQFFGPGTRLTVL.

The CDR3 bases are TGTGCCAGCAGCCCCAGGACAGGGTTGGGAGAGACCCAGTACTTC. This gives the protein CASSPRTGLGETQYF. This chain uses TRBV7-9 with TRBJ2-5; 8 bases fit TRBD1. The CDR3 spans 15 residues. J lost 4 bases, V lost 5 bases, and 9 bases had no gene match. The germline gives CDR1 SEHNR, CDR2 FQNEAQ (reference sequence).

J is TRBJ2-5 and V is TRBV7-9; 10 nucleotides align to TRBD1. The length of the CDR3 is 16 residues. The V segment lost 5 bases and the J segment 5 bases; nucleotides outside the gene matches: 11. The germline gives CDR1 SEHNR, CDR2 FQNEAQ (reference sequence). CDR3 protein: CASSRYRDRGTETQYF. In nucleotides, the CDR3 is TGTGCCAGCAGCCGTTACCGGGACAGGGGTACCGAGACCCAGTACTTC.

The rearrangement links TRBV5-1 to TRBJ2-1; 8 positions agree with TRBD2. CDR3 length: 15 amino acids. The germline V gene has CDR1 SGHRS and CDR2 YFSETQ. V lost 2 bases, J lost 3 bases, and 4 bases stayed unmatched. The CDR3 coding sequence is TGCGCCAGCAGCTTATCGGGGGGGAACTACAATGAGCAGTTCTTC. It yields the protein CASSLSGGNYNEQFF.

This sequence joins TRBV28 and TRBJ2-1; D is undetermined. Germline CDR1 and CDR2: MDHEN and SYDVKM. Trimming left V 3 bases short and J 3 bases short, with 12 bases between. The CDR3 runs to 15 residues. In nucleotides, the CDR3 is TGTGCCAGCAGTTTGAGCAGCCCTGTCTACAATGAGCAGTTCTTC. The encoded protein is CASSLSSPVYNEQFF.

About this clone: Other DNA sequences in this specimen translate into the identical CDR3. The chain recombines TRBV5-1 with TRBJ1-2, with a possible D match to TRBD1 (5 bases). CDR3 size: 12 residues. The germline V gene has CDR1 SGHRS and CDR2 YFSETQ. The V end lost 2 bases, the J end lost 6 bases, and 8 bases lay between the germline ends. The CDR3 is CASSLSGDGYTF. Written as DNA, the CDR3 is TGCGCCAGCAGCTTATCGGGGGATGGCTACACCTTC. Based on the CDR3 plus reference TRBV5-1 and TRBJ1-2, the full variable domain is KAGVTQTPRYLIKTRGQQVTLSCSPISGHRSVSWYQQTPGQGLQFLFEYFSETQRNKGNFPGRFSGRQFSNSRSEMNVSTLELGDSALYLCASSLSGDGYTFGSGTRLTVV.

The genes are TRBV7-9 and TRBJ2-3, with D perhaps TRBD1 (5 bases). The CDR3 sequence is 16 residues long. Germline V gene lookup returns CDR1 SEHNR and CDR2 FQNEAQ (reference sequence). V lost 0 bases and J 2 bases, leaving 12 bases between the germline ends. The CDR3 loop is CASSLAGRTYTDTQYF. In DNA form, the CDR3 reads TGTGCCAGCAGCTTAGCCGGCAGGACATACACAGATACGCAGTATTTT.

The chain recombines TRBV5-1 with TRBJ2-2; 10 bases are a match to TRBD1. Unmatched junction bases numbered 8, after V lost 7 bases and J lost 5 bases. The CDR3 runs to 15 residues. Germline assignment: CDR1 SGHRS and CDR2 YFSETQ. The CDR3 here is CASERRTGGTGELFF. For the CDR3, the DNA is TGCGCCAGCGAAAGACGGACAGGGGGAACCGGGGAGCTGTTTTTT.

The chain has TRBV7-6 and TRBJ2-1, with D possibly being TRBD2 (6 bases). Between the trimmed V and J ends, which lost 5 bases and 9 bases, there was a span of 8 bases. CDR1 and CDR2 (germline): SGHVS, FNYEAQ. The CDR3 spans 11 residues. The CDR3 DNA follows: TGTGCCAGCAGCGAGCGGGTTGAGCAGTTCTTC. This codes for CASSERVEQFF.

The chain joins TRBV5-6 to TRBJ2-6; D not certain. The CDR3 sequence is 15 residues long. V was pared by 2 bases and J by 2 bases, with 8 bases between. Per the germline V gene, CDR1 is SGHDT and CDR2 is YYEEEE. DNA for the CDR3: TGTGCCAGCAGCTTTCGGGTAACTGGGGCCAACGTCCTGACTTTC. Protein sequence: CASSFRVTGANVLTF. The complete variable domain, with remaining parts taken from reference TRBV5-6 and TRBJ2-6, reads DAGVTQSPTHLIKTRGQQVTLRCSPKSGHDTVSWYQQALGQGPQFIFQYYEEEERQRGNFPDRFSGHQFPNYSSELNVNALLLGDSALYLCASSFRVTGANVLTFGAGSRLTVL.

The gene calls are TRBV4-3 and TRBJ1-1; D ambiguous. V lost 4 bases and J lost 7, with 16 bases in between. Germline CDR1 LGHNA, CDR2 YSLEER. This CDR3 has 14 residues. The CDR3 nucleotides are TGCGCCAGCAGCCGGATCCCGATGCGGAATGAAGCTTTCTTT. It encodes CASSRIPMRNEAFF.

The CDR3 region has the DNA TGTGCCAGCAGCCCTCCCCCCCGGGGAGTCGAGGAGACCCAGTACTTC. Amino acid sequence: CASSPPPRGVEETQYF. This chain uses TRBV5-4 with TRBJ2-5, with D tentatively TRBD2 (5 bases). The V and J ends lost 4 bases and 5 bases respectively, with 21 bases between them. This CDR3 contains 16 residues. From germline, CDR1 is SGHNT and CDR2 YYREEE (reference sequence).